This T cell receptor (beta chain) is from a study of blood T cell repertoires in COVID-19. Using immunoSEQ multiplex PCR, the repertoire was profiled, and TCRdb retains in-frame clones only, with some absent. The sample contains about 170,000 clones, 80% to 85% of which appear only once. The germline V gene has CDR1 SGHRS and CDR2 YFSETQ. The CDR3 is 12 amino acids. V was pared by 0 bases and J by 9 bases, with 2 bases of the junction left unmatched. The TCR sequence derives from a man aged 70-80 years with active or convalescent COVID-19. The sample consisted of peripheral blood. The V and J genes are TRBV5-1 and TRBJ1-2, with 7 bases lining up with TRBD1. The CDR3 loop reads CASSLDRGSYTF. The CDR3 bases are TGCGCCAGCAGCTTGGACAGGGGAAGCTACACCTTC.